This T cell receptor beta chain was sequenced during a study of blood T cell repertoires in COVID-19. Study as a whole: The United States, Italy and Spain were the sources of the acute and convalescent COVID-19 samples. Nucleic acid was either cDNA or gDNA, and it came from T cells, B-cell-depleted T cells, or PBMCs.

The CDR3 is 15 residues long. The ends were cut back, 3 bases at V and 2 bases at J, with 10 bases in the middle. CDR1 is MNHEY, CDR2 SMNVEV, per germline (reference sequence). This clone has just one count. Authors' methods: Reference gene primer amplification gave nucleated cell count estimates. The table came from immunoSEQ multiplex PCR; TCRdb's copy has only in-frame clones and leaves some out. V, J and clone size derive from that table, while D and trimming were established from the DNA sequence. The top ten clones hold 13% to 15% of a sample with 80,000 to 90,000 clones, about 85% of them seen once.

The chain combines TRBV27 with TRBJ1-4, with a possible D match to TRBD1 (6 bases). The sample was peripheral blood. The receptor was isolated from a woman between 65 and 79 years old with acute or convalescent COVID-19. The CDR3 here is CASSFRQGTNEKLFF. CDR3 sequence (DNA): TGTGCCAGCAGTTTCCGGCAGGGGACTAATGAAAAACTGTTTTTT.